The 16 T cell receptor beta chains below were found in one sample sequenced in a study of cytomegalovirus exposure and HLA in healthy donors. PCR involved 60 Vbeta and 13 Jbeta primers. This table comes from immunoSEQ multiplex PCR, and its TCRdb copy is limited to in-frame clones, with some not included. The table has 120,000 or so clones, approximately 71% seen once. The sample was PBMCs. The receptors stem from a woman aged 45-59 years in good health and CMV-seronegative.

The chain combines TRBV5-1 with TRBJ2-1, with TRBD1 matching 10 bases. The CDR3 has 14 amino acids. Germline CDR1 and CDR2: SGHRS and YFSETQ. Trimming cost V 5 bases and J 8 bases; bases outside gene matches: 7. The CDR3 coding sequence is TGCGCCAGCAGTTTAGGGACAGGGGTGGATGAGCAGTTCTTC. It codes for CASSLGTGVDEQFF.

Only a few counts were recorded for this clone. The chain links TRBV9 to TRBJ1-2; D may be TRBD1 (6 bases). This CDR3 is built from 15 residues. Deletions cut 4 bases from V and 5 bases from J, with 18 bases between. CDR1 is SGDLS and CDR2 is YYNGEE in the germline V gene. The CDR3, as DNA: TGTGCCAGCAGCCGTATCGAGGGGGGAGGGTATGGCTACACCTTC. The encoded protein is CASSRIEGGGYGYTF.

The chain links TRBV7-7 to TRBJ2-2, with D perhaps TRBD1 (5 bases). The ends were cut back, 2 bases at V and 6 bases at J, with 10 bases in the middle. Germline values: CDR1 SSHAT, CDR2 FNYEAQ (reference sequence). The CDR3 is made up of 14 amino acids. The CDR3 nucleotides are TGTGCCAGCAGCTTAAGTTGGGGCGCCGGGGAGCTGTTTTTT. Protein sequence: CASSLSWGAGELFF.

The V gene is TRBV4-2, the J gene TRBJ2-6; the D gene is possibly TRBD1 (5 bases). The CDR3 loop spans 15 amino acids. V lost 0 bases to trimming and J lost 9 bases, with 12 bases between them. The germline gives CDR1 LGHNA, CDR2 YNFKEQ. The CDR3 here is CASSQEGQGDNVLTF. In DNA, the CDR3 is TGTGCCAGCAGCCAAGAAGGGCAGGGTGACAACGTCCTGACTTTC.

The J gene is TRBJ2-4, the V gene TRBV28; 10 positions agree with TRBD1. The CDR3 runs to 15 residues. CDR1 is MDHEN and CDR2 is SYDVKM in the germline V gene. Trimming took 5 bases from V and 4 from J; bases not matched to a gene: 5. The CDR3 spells CASSNTDRGKNIQYF. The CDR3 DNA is TGTGCCAGCAGTAACACGGACAGGGGGAAAAACATTCAGTACTTC.

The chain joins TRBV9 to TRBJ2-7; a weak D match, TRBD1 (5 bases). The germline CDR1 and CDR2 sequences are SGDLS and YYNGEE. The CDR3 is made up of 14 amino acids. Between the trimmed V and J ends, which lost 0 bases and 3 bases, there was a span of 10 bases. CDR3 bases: TGTGCCAGCAGCGTAGCGTCGCAGGGCTACGAGCAGTACTTC. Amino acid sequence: CASSVASQGYEQYF.

Here the CDR3 DNA reads TGTGCCAGTAGTAACGGAGCGGATCAGCCCCAGCATTTT. Its protein product is CASSNGADQPQHF. The rearrangement joins TRBV19 to TRBJ1-5; no definite D call. V gave up 4 bases and J gave up 5 bases, with 9 bases separating them. CDR3 length equals 13 residues. Germline-derived CDR1 and CDR2 are LNHDA and SQIVND (reference sequence). The complete variable domain, with remaining parts taken from reference TRBV19 and TRBJ1-5, reads DGGITQSPKYLFRKEGQNVTLSCEQNLNHDAMYWYRQDPGQGLRLIYYSQIVNDFQKGDIAEGYSVSREKKESFPLTVTSAQKNPTAFYLCASSNGADQPQHFGDGTRLSIL.

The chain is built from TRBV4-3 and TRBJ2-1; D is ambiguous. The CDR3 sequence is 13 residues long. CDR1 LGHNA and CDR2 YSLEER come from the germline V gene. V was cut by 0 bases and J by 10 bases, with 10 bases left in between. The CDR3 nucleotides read TGCGCCAGCAGCCAAGATGAACTGAGGGAGCAGTTCTTC. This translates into CASSQDELREQFF.

CDR3 bases: TGTGCCTGGAGGCGGTCAGGGAACTACCAAGAGACCCAGTACTTC. Translating it yields CAWRRSGNYQETQYF. The V gene is TRBV30, the J gene TRBJ2-5, with D possibly being TRBD1 (5 bases). V was cut by 3 bases and J by 0 bases, with 14 bases left in between. The CDR3 totals 15 residues. Per the germline V gene, CDR1 is GTSNPN and CDR2 is SVGIG (reference sequence).

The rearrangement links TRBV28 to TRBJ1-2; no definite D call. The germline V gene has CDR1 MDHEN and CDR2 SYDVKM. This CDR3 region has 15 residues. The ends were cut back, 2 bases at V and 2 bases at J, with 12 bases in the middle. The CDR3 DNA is TGTGCCAGCAGTTTAGAGCGGGGTTTGAACTATGGCTACACCTTC. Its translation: CASSLERGLNYGYTF.

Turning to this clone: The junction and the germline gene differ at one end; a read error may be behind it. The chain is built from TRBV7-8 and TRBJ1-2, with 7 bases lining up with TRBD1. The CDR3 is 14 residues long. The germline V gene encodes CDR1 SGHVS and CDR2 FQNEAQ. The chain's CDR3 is CASGLRDRNYGYTF. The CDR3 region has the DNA TGTGCCAGCGGCTTAAGGGACAGAAACTATGGCTACACCTTC.

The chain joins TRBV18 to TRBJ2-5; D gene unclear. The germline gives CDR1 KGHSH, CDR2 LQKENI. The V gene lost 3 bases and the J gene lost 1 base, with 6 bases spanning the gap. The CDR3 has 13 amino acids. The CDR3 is CASSPSIQETQYF. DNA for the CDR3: TGTGCCAGCTCACCGTCAATCCAAGAGACCCAGTACTTC.

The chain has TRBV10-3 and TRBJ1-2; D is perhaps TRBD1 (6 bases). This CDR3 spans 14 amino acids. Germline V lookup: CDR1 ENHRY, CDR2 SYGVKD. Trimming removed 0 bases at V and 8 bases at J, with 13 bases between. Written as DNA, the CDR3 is TGTGCCATCAGTGAGTCACAGACCCAGGGGGGCTACACCTTC. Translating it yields CAISESQTQGGYTF.

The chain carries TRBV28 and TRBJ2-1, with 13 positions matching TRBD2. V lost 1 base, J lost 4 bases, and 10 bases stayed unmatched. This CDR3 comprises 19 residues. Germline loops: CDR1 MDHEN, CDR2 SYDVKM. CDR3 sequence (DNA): TGTGCCAGCAGTTTATACCCCACTAGCGGGAGGGCCGGATACAATGAGCAGTTCTTC. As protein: CASSLYPTSGRAGYNEQFF.

CDR3: CASSSSLQGDYGYTF. The CDR3 nucleotides read TGTGCCAGCAGCTCGAGTCTACAGGGAGACTATGGCTACACCTTC. J is TRBJ1-2 and V is TRBV7-2, with D maybe TRBD1 (6 bases). Trimming took off 4 bases at V and 3 bases at J, with 15 bases between the two ends. Germline V CDR1 and CDR2: SGHTA, FQGNSA. This CDR3 comprises 15 residues.

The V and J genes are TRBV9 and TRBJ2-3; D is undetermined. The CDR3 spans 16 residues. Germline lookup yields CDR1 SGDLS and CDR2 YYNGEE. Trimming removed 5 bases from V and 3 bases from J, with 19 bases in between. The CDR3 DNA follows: TGTGCCAGCAGTCGTAGAGGCGGAGACGGGACAGATACGCAGTATTTT. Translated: CASSRRGGDGTDTQYF. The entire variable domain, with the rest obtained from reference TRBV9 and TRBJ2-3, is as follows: DSGVTQTPKHLITATGQRVTLRCSPRSGDLSVYWYQQSLDQGLQFLIQYYNGEERAKGNILERFSAQQFPDLHSELNLSSLELGDSALYFCASSRRGGDGTDTQYFGPGTRLTVL.